This TCR beta chain was documented in a study of immune heterogeneity within non-small cell lung tumors. Study-level points and caveats: Recurrence of identical dominant CDR3 beta clonotypes was observed across tumor sites within a patient, alongside site-unique high-frequency clones. Individual patients largely had distinct high-frequency T-cell receptor beta clonotypes from one another.

By frequency in the sample, this clonotype is medium-sized. Its specificity is not known. Template input, which was bulk tumor genomic DNA, totaled roughly 600 ng per sample. While surgery was under way, several biopsies spaced far apart were taken per primary tumor. Untreated, newly diagnosed non-small cell lung cancer patients underwent curative surgery. Trimming left V 3 bases short and J 3 bases short, with 12 bases between. The CDR3 has 13 amino acids. Germline CDR1 is DFQATT and CDR2 is SNEGSKA (reference sequence). TCR beta CDR3 regions came from multiplex PCR with 32 forward V and 13 reverse J primers. TCRdb reprocessed the multiplex PCR reads via MiXCR and lists one record per CDR3 protein. The repertoire has 3,500 to 4,500 distinct CDR3 sequences, about 30% of them found once; the top ten carry roughly 12%.

The chain joins TRBV20-1 to TRBJ2-7; TRBD1 might be the D (6 bases). Sequencing used lung tumor tissue. The sequence derives from a man aged 55 to 70 with non-small cell lung cancer. Here the CDR3 reads CSARVTGVYEQYF. In nucleotides, the CDR3 is TGCAGTGCTAGGGTGACAGGAGTCTACGAGCAGTACTTC.